Sequencing of this T cell receptor (beta chain) was carried out in a study of prognosis after radiotherapy for stage I lung cancer. As for the study in general: Patients with tumors diagnosed as squamous cell carcinoma numbered about seven, and those with adenocarcinoma twelve. Study results and limitations: Nobody established whether the expanded TCR clones were specific to the tumor. Reportedly, TRBV and TRBJ gene usage differed by presence of metastases in patients.

J was trimmed by 0 bases and V by 6 bases; bases with no gene match: 6. The germline gives CDR1 DFQATT, CDR2 SNEGSKA (reference sequence). The CDR3 covers 14 residues. CDR3 of TCR beta was amplified from genomic DNA via a two-round multiplex PCR. Initially, in first-round PCR, primers specific to each TRBV and TRBJ gene were used. TCRdb processed the multiplex PCR reads anew with MiXCR; each CDR3 protein has one entry. The sample shows roughly 13,000 distinct CDR3 sequences, about two fifths of them seen only once. This clonotype rates as medium-sized. What it binds is unknown. This chain uses TRBV20-1 with TRBJ2-7; TRBD1 agrees at 9 bases. This material consisted of PBMCs, taken before or after stereotactic body radiation therapy (not recorded which). The sequence derives from a donor at least 50 years old with non-small cell lung cancer. The CDR3 spells CSARTGDISYEQYF. CDR3 bases: TGCAGTGCAAGGACAGGGGACATCTCCTACGAGCAGTACTTC.